This T cell receptor beta chain is drawn from a study of identical twins. General study findings and limits: One should note that invariant MAIT and iNKT cells could partly confound zero-insertion analyses. Where beta out-of-frame sequences were concerned, excess twin sharing was weaker. Fewer insertions characterized abundant cord blood beta clonotypes, whereas memory repertoires showed none.

CDR1 and CDR2 (germline): LGHNA, YNFKEQ. With 1 base removed from V and 0 bases from J, the gap between germline ends came to 13 bases. The CDR3 sequence is 18 residues long. A single record per CDR3 protein comes from TCRdb applying MiXCR to the 5' RACE reads. Of 410,000 or so distinct CDR3 sequences in the sample, roughly 18% are singletons; the top ten hold around 10%. Only a few counts were recorded for this clonotype. The antigen remains undetermined. J is TRBJ2-6 and V is TRBV4-2; unclear D gene. The clonotype comes from a man aged 45 to 65 in good health. Sequenced input: naive T cells sorted from blood. The CDR3 is CASSQVDAMTSGANVLTF. DNA of the CDR3: TGTGCCAGCAGCCAAGTAGACGCTATGACCTCTGGGGCCAACGTCCTGACTTTC.